This T cell receptor (beta chain) emerged from a study of blood T cell repertoires in COVID-19. Across the study: COVID-19 samples from acute and convalescent phases originated in the United States, Italy and Spain. T cells, B-cell-depleted T cells, or PBMCs provided the cDNA or gDNA that served as material.

As handled by the study authors: The authors estimated nucleated cell counts from reference gene primer amplification. Sequencing used immunoSEQ multiplex PCR; TCRdb keeps in-frame clones, though not all of them. V and J calls and clone size are as listed in that table; D and trimming were resolved from the DNA. Of about 63,000 clones in the sample, roughly 77% are singletons; the top ten hold more than 30%. Seattle enrolled patients during active infection and tracked them longitudinally. The ends lost 5 bases at V and 9 bases at J; junction bases unmatched: 11. CDR3 size: 16 residues. CDR1 is SGHTA, CDR2 FQGNSA, per germline.

The sequenced material came from peripheral blood. The chain links TRBV7-2 to TRBJ2-1; 12 bases line up with TRBD2. This sequence was found in a man in his sixties with COVID-19, enrolled during active disease. The CDR3 DNA sequence: TGTGCCAGCAGCCCTCAGACTAGCGGGAGTTTAGGTGAGCAGTTCTTC. Protein: CASSPQTSGSLGEQFF.